In its sample, the clone carrying this T cell receptor (beta chain) was seen a few times. The antigen remains undetermined. Each TCR beta cDNA library carried unique molecular identifiers. Out of about 1 to 11 million T cells, some 500,000 cDNA molecules were generated. A single record per CDR3 protein comes from TCRdb applying MiXCR to the PCR reads. The sample yields roughly 670,000 distinct CDR3 sequences, approximately 59% seen once. The sample is drawn from a study of post-analysis software for immune sequencing data. Study-wide results and limits: Among about 5 TRBV segments more frequent in patients than controls were TRBV5-6, TRBV5-1 and TRBV20-1. Diversity measured as normalized Chao1 was significantly lower in multiple sclerosis patients than in controls.

The length of the CDR3 is 16 residues. The germline gives CDR1 ENHRY, CDR2 SYGVKD. V lost 5 bases to trimming and J lost 2 bases, with 18 bases between them. The chain is built from TRBV10-3 and TRBJ2-5; D might be TRBD1 or TRBD2, each matching 6 bases. The sequence derives from a girl aged 2-10 years with multiple sclerosis. The specimen was blood. The CDR3 loop is CAISRGPSGTQETQYF. The CDR3 DNA reads TGTGCCATCAGTCGGGGGCCCAGCGGTACTCAAGAGACCCAGTACTTC.